Listed below are T cell receptor beta chains from one sample, sequenced in a study of blood T cell repertoires in COVID-19. The table came from immunoSEQ multiplex PCR; TCRdb's copy has only in-frame clones and leaves some out. The repertoire holds under 100,000 clones, with about 73% as singletons. Source material: peripheral blood. These receptors were obtained from a man aged 55 to 69 with COVID-19, enrolled during active disease. The CDR3 runs from the conserved cysteine through the conserved F or W. The D gene is left open where the match is weak. Size tells how often a clone was seen (once, few, many) or the class of an expanded clone, and some rows leave it out.

V	length	J	size	D	DNA	CDR3
TRBV5-4	15	TRBJ1-1	NA	NA	TGTGCCAGCAACCCGGCAGGGAGGGAATCGACTGAAGCTTTCTTT	CASNPAGRESTEAFF
TRBV7-6	15	TRBJ2-3	few	TRBD2	TGTGCCAGCAGCTTAGGGACTAGCGGGGGGGATACGCAGTATTTT	CASSLGTSGGDTQYF
TRBV27	15	TRBJ1-5	NA	TRBD1	TGTGCCAGCAGTCCGGGACAGTTCGGCAATCAGCCCCAGCATTTT	CASSPGQFGNQPQHF
TRBV9	17	TRBJ1-4	NA	TRBD1	TGTGCCAGCAGCGCCCCCGGGACAGGGGGGTCTAATGAAAAACTGTTTTTT	CASSAPGTGGSNEKLFF
TRBV20-1	15	TRBJ2-7	NA	TRBD2	TGCAGTGCTAGTGGGACTCTAGCGGGAGGGTACGAGCAGTACTTC	CSASGTLAGGYEQYF
TRBV14	13	TRBJ1-1	NA	NA	TGTGCCAGCAGCCAAGATCTGAGGACTGAAGCTTTCTTT	CASSQDLRTEAFF
TRBV5-5	14	TRBJ1-1	NA	TRBD1	TGTGCCAGCAGCTCACGACAGGGAGGCACTGAAGCTTTCTTT	CASSSRQGGTEAFF
TRBV2	15	TRBJ2-6	once	TRBD1	TGTGCCAGCAGTACAGGGGTTACGGGGGCCAACGTCCTGACTTTC	CASSTGVTGANVLTF
TRBV5-1	14	TRBJ1-3	NA	TRBD1	TGCGCCAGCAGCGACAGGGGAACAGGAAACACCATATATTTT	CASSDRGTGNTIYF
TRBV19	18	TRBJ2-7	NA	TRBD1	TGTGCCAGTAGTACCGGGACAGGTCCAACGGGGAGCTCCTACGAGCAGTACTTC	CASSTGTGPTGSSYEQYF